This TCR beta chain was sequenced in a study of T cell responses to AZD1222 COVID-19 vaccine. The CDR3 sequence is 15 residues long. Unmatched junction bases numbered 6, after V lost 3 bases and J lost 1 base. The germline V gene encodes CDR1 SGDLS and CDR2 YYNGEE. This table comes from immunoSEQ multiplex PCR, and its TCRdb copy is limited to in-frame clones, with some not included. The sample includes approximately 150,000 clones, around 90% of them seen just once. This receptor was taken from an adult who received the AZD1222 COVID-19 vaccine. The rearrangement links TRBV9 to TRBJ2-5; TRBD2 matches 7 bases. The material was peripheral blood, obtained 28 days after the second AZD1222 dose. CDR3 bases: TGTGCCAGCAGCGCGACTCCTAGCGGCCAAGAGACCCAGTACTTC. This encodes CASSATPSGQETQYF.